This TCR beta chain appears in the sequencing data of a study of blood T cell repertoires in COVID-19. The overall study: COVID-19 samples, acute and convalescent, were from the United States, Italy and Spain. T cells, B-cell-depleted T cells, or PBMCs provided the cDNA or gDNA that served as material.

In the authors' methods: For nucleated cells, counts were estimated from reference gene primer amplification. Repertoires were generated with immunoSEQ multiplex PCR, while TCRdb's copy carries only in-frame clones and drops some. The V and J calls and the clone size are those of that table, but D and trimming were determined from the DNA. This table has 200,000 to 300,000 clones, roughly 91% appearing once. The Seattle patients joined while their infection was active and were tracked longitudinally afterward. The sequence derives from a man under 40 with COVID-19, enrolled during active disease. The sample was peripheral blood.

The CDR3 loop is CASKLAELYNEQFF. DNA for the CDR3: TGTGCCAGTAAGCTAGCAGAGTTGTACAATGAGCAGTTCTTC. The chain has TRBV2 and TRBJ2-1, with D possibly being TRBD2 (5 bases). The germline CDR1 and CDR2 sequences are SNHLY and FYNNEI. With 9 bases removed from V and 4 bases from J, the gap between germline ends came to 16 bases. CDR3 length: 14 amino acids.